This is a list of T cell receptor beta chains from one sample in a study of cytomegalovirus exposure and HLA in healthy donors. Only in-frame clones appear in the TCRdb table, and some are missing; sequencing was by immunoSEQ multiplex PCR. The data contain roughly 150,000 clones, roughly 80% of them singletons. Sequenced sample: PBMCs. These receptors all come from a male donor in good health and CMV-seronegative. Both conserved end residues are part of each CDR3. The D gene is left open where the match is weak. The listing skips clone size in some rows; elsewhere it reads once, few, many or a size class.

TRBV30	.	.	TRBJ2-7	TGTGCCTGGAGTGTACGGAGGGACCGCTCCTACGAGCAGTACTTC	CAWSVRRDRSYEQYF
TRBV18	.	.	TRBJ1-5	TGTGCCAGCACCGCTGAAACAGGGCATCAGCCCCAGCATTTT	CASTAETGHQPQHF
TRBV5-1	.	few	TRBJ1-2	TGCGCCAGCAGCTCACCGGGGGGCGAAGGCTACACCTTC	CASSSPGGEGYTF
TRBV28	TRBD1	.	TRBJ1-6	TGTGCCAGCAGCGATAACAGGGGCACCTATAATTCACCCCTCCACTTT	CASSDNRGTYNSPLHF
TRBV29-1	TRBD1	.	TRBJ2-7	TGCAGCATTAGCCGGGGGACAGGAACCTCCTACGAGCAGTACTTC	CSISRGTGTSYEQYF
TRBV5-1	TRBD1	.	TRBJ2-7	TGCGCCAGCACCCCCGGGACAGGGGTGTACGAGCAGTACTTC	CASTPGTGVYEQYF
TRBV6-5	.	.	TRBJ1-4	TGTGCCAGCAGACGGACATCTTGGGATGAAAAACTGTTTTTT	CASRRTSWDEKLFF
TRBV11-2	.	.	TRBJ2-1	TGTGCCAGCAGCCTAGGGTCGAGCTCCTACAATGAGCAGTTCTTC	CASSLGSSSYNEQFF
TRBV6-1	.	.	TRBJ2-7	TGTGCCATCAGAGGCAGGGTGAGCCACGAGCAGTACTTC	CAIRGRVSHEQYF
TRBV6-5	.	.	TRBJ1-4	TGTGCCAGCAGGGGCGTTGCAACTAATGAAAAACTGTTTTTT	CASRGVATNEKLFF
TRBV28	.	.	TRBJ1-1	TGTGCCAGCAGTGCCCCAAGACAGACTGAAGCTTTCTTT	CASSAPRQTEAFF
TRBV5-1	.	.	TRBJ2-4	TGCGCCAGCAGCTTGGAAGCAGGGTGGTACATTCAGTACTTC	CASSLEAGWYIQYF
TRBV4-1	.	.	TRBJ2-5	TGCGCCAGCAGCCAAGTCGTCCGACAGCAAGAGACCCAGTACTTC	CASSQVVRQQETQYF
TRBV5-1	.	.	TRBJ2-1	TGCGCCAGCAGCTTGGCAGGGTGGCAGTTCTTC	CASSLAGWQFF
TRBV18	.	.	TRBJ1-1	TGTGCCAGCTCTCAAGACAGGTACCCTACTGAAGCTTTCTTT	CASSQDRYPTEAFF
TRBV27	.	.	TRBJ2-7	TGTGCCAGCAGTTTGCAGGGCGCCTACGAGCAGTACTTC	CASSLQGAYEQYF
TRBV5-6	TRBD2	.	TRBJ2-1	TGTGCCAGCAACCCTCGGGGGGGGTTCGTGGGGGAGCAGTTCTTC	CASNPRGGFVGEQFF
TRBV7-8	TRBD1	.	TRBJ1-2	TGTGCCAGCAGCGTAAGGACAGGTGTCTCCTATGGCTACACCTTC	CASSVRTGVSYGYTF
TRBV9	TRBD1	.	TRBJ1-2	TGTGCCAGCAGCCCTCGGACAGGGGGGAACACTAACTATGGCTACACCTTC	CASSPRTGGNTNYGYTF
TRBV6-1	TRBD1	.	TRBJ1-2	TGTGCCAGCAGCAACCGGGACAGCCAAGGCTACACCTTC	CASSNRDSQGYTF
TRBV18	.	.	TRBJ1-5	TGTGCCAGCTCACGTGACAGCCCTTTTAGCAATCAGCCCCAGCATTTT	CASSRDSPFSNQPQHF
TRBV15	.	.	TRBJ2-6	TGTGCCACCAGCTCCAACTACTTTGAGGGGGATGTGATCTCTGGGGCCAACGTCCTGACTTTC	CATSSNYFEGDVISGANVLTF
TRBV29-1	TRBD2	.	TRBJ2-3	TGCAGCGTTGGACTAGCGGCCACAGATACGCAGTATTTT	CSVGLAATDTQYF
TRBV9	TRBD1	.	TRBJ1-6	TGTGCCAGCAGCGTAACAGGGGATTCACCCCTCCACTTT	CASSVTGDSPLHF
TRBV4-2	TRBD1	.	TRBJ1-1	TGTGCCAGCAGCCAGCCCAGGGACAGGGCGAACACTGAAGCTTTCTTT	CASSQPRDRANTEAFF
TRBV7-2	TRBD2	.	TRBJ2-3	TGTGCCAGCAGCCTCCCGGGGGGGGGCGGCACAGATACGCAGTATTTT	CASSLPGGGGTDTQYF
TRBV4-3	TRBD2	.	TRBJ2-1	TGCGCCAGCAGCCCGATTAGCGGGGAGACATACAATGAGCAGTTCTTC	CASSPISGETYNEQFF
TRBV6-5	.	.	TRBJ1-1	TGTGCCAGCAGTTACTCAGACAGGCCCGAAGCTTTCTTT	CASSYSDRPEAFF
TRBV5-5	.	.	TRBJ1-1	TGTGCCAGCAGCTCCGGGGTCCGGGATGGCACTGAAGCTTTCTTT	CASSSGVRDGTEAFF
TRBV27	.	.	TRBJ2-1	TGTGCCAGCAGTAGCGGAAGCTCCTACAATGAGCAGTTCTTC	CASSSGSSYNEQFF
TRBV18	.	once	TRBJ1-1	TGTGCCAGCTCACTCCGCCTCGGGGGTCGGTTCACTGAAGCTTTCTTT	CASSLRLGGRFTEAFF
TRBV7-6	.	.	TRBJ1-6	TGTGCCAGCAGCAAACCGGGGGGCTCCTATAATTCACCCCTCCACTTT	CASSKPGGSYNSPLHF
TRBV5-1	TRBD1	.	TRBJ1-1	TGCGCCAGCAGTGGATCAGGGGACAGGGTGGCTTTCTTT	CASSGSGDRVAFF
TRBV25-1	TRBD2	few	TRBJ2-7	TGTGCCAGCTCCCAATCGGGGGGTCCCTACGAGCAGTACTTC	CASSQSGGPYEQYF
TRBV6-5	.	.	TRBJ2-6	TGTGCCAGCAGTTTGTCCGAGACTGGGGCCAACGTCCTGACTTTC	CASSLSETGANVLTF
TRBV7-8	.	.	TRBJ1-2	TGTGCCAGCAGCTTAGCCGGACGGGACTTCTATGGCTACACCTTC	CASSLAGRDFYGYTF
TRBV6-6	.	.	TRBJ1-4	TGTGCCAGCAGTTCCGCCCGGGACAAATGGGAAAAACTGTTTTTT	CASSSARDKWEKLFF
TRBV7-9	TRBD1	.	TRBJ1-1	TGTTCCAGCAGCTGGCCCCAGGGGGGATCGGACACTGAAGCTTTCTTT	CSSSWPQGGSDTEAFF
TRBV5-1	TRBD2	.	TRBJ2-5	TGCGCCAGCAGCCCCATCCCCTTGAGCGGGGGGCAAGAGACCCAGTACTTC	CASSPIPLSGGQETQYF
TRBV6-1	TRBD1	few	TRBJ2-3	TGTGCCAGCAGTGCGACACGACAGGGAATACCGACGCAGTATTTT	CASSATRQGIPTQYF
TRBV4-3	TRBD1	few	TRBJ1-1	TGCGCCAGCAGCCAAATTGGTGCAGGGGGGATGAACACTGAAGCTTTCTTT	CASSQIGAGGMNTEAFF
TRBV7-9	.	.	TRBJ2-1	TGTGCCAGCAGCACCAGACTTGACTCCTACAATGAGCAGTTCTTC	CASSTRLDSYNEQFF
TRBV7-6	.	.	TRBJ2-2	TGTGCCAGCAGCTCCTATCCTCAGGGTTCGTTGACCGGGGAGCTGTTTTTT	CASSSYPQGSLTGELFF
TRBV11-2	.	.	TRBJ1-5	TGTGCCAGCAGCTTCGGTACAGGGTTTAGCAATCAGCCCCAGCATTTT	CASSFGTGFSNQPQHF
TRBV5-1	TRBD1	.	TRBJ2-7	TGCGCCAGCAGCCCTGGGGGACAGGGGGTAGGATACGGGCAGTACTTC	CASSPGGQGVGYGQYF
TRBV4-1	TRBD2	.	TRBJ2-1	TGCGCCAGCAGCCAAGGGACTAGCGGGCCTTACAATGAGCAGTTCTTC	CASSQGTSGPYNEQFF
TRBV5-1	.	.	TRBJ2-2	TGCGCCAGCAGCTTGGCTACAACAGGGAACACCGGGGAGCTGTTTTTT	CASSLATTGNTGELFF
TRBV29-1	.	.	TRBJ1-5	TGCAGCGTGCCGGGACTAAATCAGCCCCAGCATTTT	CSVPGLNQPQHF
TRBV9	TRBD2	few	TRBJ2-1	TGTGCCAGCAGCGTAGGTGGCGGGGGCTACAATGAGCAGTTCTTC	CASSVGGGGYNEQFF
TRBV6-5	.	.	TRBJ2-2	TGTGCCAGCAGTTATTGGCCGAACACCGGGGAGCTGTTTTTT	CASSYWPNTGELFF